The clone carrying this T cell receptor beta chain was seen a handful of times. The sample originates from a study of blood T cell repertoires in COVID-19. As originally analysed: Reference gene primers were amplified, and this amplification served to estimate nucleated cell counts. The assay was immunoSEQ multiplex PCR, and TCRdb's table has in-frame clones only and misses some. D and trimming come from the DNA, and the V and J calls and clone size come from that table. The data show some 62,000 clones, 65% to 85% seen once. V shed 6 bases and J shed 4 bases, with 15 bases lying between them. CDR1 is KGHSH, CDR2 LQKENI, per germline. The CDR3 is made up of 14 amino acids.

The sample consisted of peripheral blood. J is TRBJ1-1 and V is TRBV18; D is uncertain. This TCR was sampled from a woman older than 75 with active or convalescent COVID-19. CDR3 bases: TGTGCCAGCTCCCGCCCGGGGAGCGGCACTGAAGCTTTCTTT. Translating it yields CASSRPGSGTEAFF.